A selection of T cell receptor beta chains follows, all from one sample in a study of cytomegalovirus exposure and HLA in healthy donors. Profiling relied on immunoSEQ multiplex PCR, and the TCRdb table lists in-frame clones only, not all of them. The data show 65,000 to 95,000 clones, approximately 78% seen once. Sequencing used PBMCs. The receptors originated from a male donor in good health and CMV-seropositive. Each CDR3 is given with its conserved first and last residue. The D gene is left open where the match is weak. Rows give clone size only sometimes, using once, few, many, or a class for an expanded clone.

j_call clone_size v_call d_call cdr3_nt cdr3_aa
TRBJ2-7 NA TRBV28 NA TGTGCCAGCACCCGCGGAGACGGGTACGAGCAGTACTTC CASTRGDGYEQYF
TRBJ2-2 NA TRBV7-3 TRBD2 TGTGCCAGCAACCTAGCGGGAGAAATCGCCGGGGAGCTGTTTTTT CASNLAGEIAGELFF
TRBJ2-1 NA TRBV27 TRBD2 TGTGCCAGCAGTTTATCAGCTATAGCGGGAGTGAAAAATGAGCAGTTCTTC CASSLSAIAGVKNEQFF
TRBJ1-2 NA TRBV6-6 NA TGTGCCAGCAGTCGAACCCAGGGATATGGCTACACCTTC CASSRTQGYGYTF
TRBJ2-7 NA TRBV30 NA TGTGCCTGGAGTGTCCTTCACGAGCAGTACTTC CAWSVLHEQYF
TRBJ1-1 NA TRBV9 NA TGTGCCAGCAGCGTAGACCCCGGAACCTGGACAGTGCCGAGGGAAGCTTTCTTT CASSVDPGTWTVPREAFF
TRBJ2-7 NA TRBV7-3 NA TGTGCCAGCAGTCCAACCGGCTCCTACGAGCAGTACTTC CASSPTGSYEQYF
TRBJ2-7 NA TRBV2 TRBD2 TGTGCCAGCAGTGAACAAGGACTAGCGGGTCAGAGCTCCTACGAGCAGTACTTC CASSEQGLAGQSSYEQYF
TRBJ1-3 NA TRBV11-2 NA TGTGCCAGCAGCCCACAGGTTGGAGTAGGAAACACCATATATTTT CASSPQVGVGNTIYF
TRBJ2-2 NA TRBV7-9 NA TGTGCCAGCAGCCAACAGGAGAACACCGGGGAGCTGTTTTTT CASSQQENTGELFF
TRBJ1-1 few TRBV6-1 TRBD1 TGTGCCAGCGGGACAGGGATGAACACTGAAGCTTTCTTT CASGTGMNTEAFF
TRBJ2-2 NA TRBV19 NA TGTGCCAGTAGTTCCACAGACACCGGGGAGCTGTTTTTT CASSSTDTGELFF
TRBJ2-1 NA TRBV6-5 TRBD2 TGTGCCAGCAGTAGCGGGAGCTCCTACAATGAGCAGTTCTTC CASSSGSSYNEQFF
TRBJ2-7 NA TRBV6-5 NA TGTGCCAGCAGGGCGGGCCGCTCCTACGAGCAGTACTTC CASRAGRSYEQYF
TRBJ2-2 NA TRBV7-2 TRBD2 TGTGCCAGCAGCCTGAGGCTAGCGGGGGAAAACACCGGGGAGCTGTTTTTT CASSLRLAGENTGELFF
TRBJ1-2 NA TRBV19 TRBD1 TGTGCCAGAAGGACAGGCAACTATGGCTACACCTTC CARRTGNYGYTF
TRBJ1-2 few TRBV5-5 NA TGTGCCAGCAGTACTGGCAGGGGCGCCTATGGCTACACCTTC CASSTGRGAYGYTF
TRBJ2-5 NA TRBV4-1 TRBD2 TGCGCCAGCAGCCAAATGACTAGCGGGAGGGCCGGGGAGACCCAGTACTTC CASSQMTSGRAGETQYF
TRBJ2-5 NA TRBV7-2 NA TGTGCCAGCAGCTTAGCCGGTCTCCCAGAGACCCAGTACTTC CASSLAGLPETQYF
TRBJ1-5 NA TRBV15 TRBD1 TGTGCCACCAGCAGTCCCGGACAGGGACAGAATCAGCCCCAGCATTTT CATSSPGQGQNQPQHF
TRBJ2-7 NA TRBV7-7 TRBD2 TGTGCTAGCAGCCCTGGGGGGGGCTACGAGCAGTACTTC CASSPGGGYEQYF
TRBJ2-5 once TRBV5-1 TRBD1 TGCGCCAGCAGATCGACAGGGGCCCAAGAGACCCAGTACTTC CASRSTGAQETQYF
TRBJ2-3 once TRBV5-1 NA TGCGCCAGCAGCTCCGGACTTGTGACTAGCACAGATACGCAGTATTTT CASSSGLVTSTDTQYF
TRBJ2-7 NA TRBV7-9 TRBD2 TGTGCCAGCAGCCCGCTCGGACTAGCCGCCGACGAGCAGTACTTC CASSPLGLAADEQYF
TRBJ2-3 NA TRBV7-2 TRBD2 TGTGCCAGCAGCTCAGGACTAGCGGGATTCACAGATACGCAGTATTTT CASSSGLAGFTDTQYF
TRBJ2-7 NA TRBV19 TRBD1 TGTGCCAGTAGTACCCACGGGACAGGCCACTACGAGCAGTACTTC CASSTHGTGHYEQYF
TRBJ1-2 NA TRBV7-9 NA TGTGCCAGCAGCTTAGGAGTGAATGGCTACACCTTC CASSLGVNGYTF
TRBJ1-3 once TRBV9 NA TGTGCCAGCAGCCTAGGGGCTGGAGGAAACACCATATATTTT CASSLGAGGNTIYF
TRBJ1-1 NA TRBV29-1 NA TGCAGCGCCTCGACAGGGAACACTGAAGCTTTCTTT CSASTGNTEAFF
TRBJ2-7 NA TRBV5-1 NA TGCGCCAGCAGCCCTTCGACAGGCACAGCGACCTACGAGCAGTACTTC CASSPSTGTATYEQYF
TRBJ1-5 NA TRBV2 NA TGTGCCAGCAAGGGGGAGAATCAGCCCCAGCATTTT CASKGENQPQHF
TRBJ2-7 NA TRBV30 TRBD1 TGTGCCTGGAGTTTGACAGGGTTGGACGAGCAGTACTTC CAWSLTGLDEQYF
TRBJ2-7 NA TRBV5-5 TRBD2 TGTGCCAGCAGCCCAGCGGGAGGGTATTACGAGCAGTACTTC CASSPAGGYYEQYF
TRBJ2-3 NA TRBV27 TRBD2 TGTGCCAGCAGTTCCTCGCAGACTAGCGGGAGGATTTATACGCAGTATTTT CASSSSQTSGRIYTQYF
TRBJ1-5 many TRBV6-5 TRBD1 TGTGCCAGCAGGGGGACAGGGGGCGGCAATCAGCCCCAGCATTTT CASRGTGGGNQPQHF
TRBJ2-2 NA TRBV21-1 NA TGTGCCAGCAGCAAAGTTGGGACTAGATTTCACACCGGGGAGCTGTTTTTT CASSKVGTRFHTGELFF
TRBJ1-2 NA TRBV7-9 TRBD1 TGTGCCAGCAGCTTAGAAAACAGGGGCTATGGCTACACCTTC CASSLENRGYGYTF
TRBJ2-1 NA TRBV15 TRBD1 TGTGCCACCAGCAGATCAGGGACAGGGGGAAATGAGCAGTTCTTC CATSRSGTGGNEQFF
TRBJ1-4 few TRBV7-9 TRBD1 TGTGCCAGCAGCGATACTGACAGGGAACTGTTTTTT CASSDTDRELFF
TRBJ2-1 NA TRBV9 TRBD2 TGTGCCAGCAGCCCTCGACTAGCGGGATCGTGGAATGAGCAGTTCTTC CASSPRLAGSWNEQFF
TRBJ2-2 few TRBV29-1 TRBD1 TGCAGCGTTGAAGTGACAGGGAACGGGGAGCTGTTTTTT CSVEVTGNGELFF
TRBJ2-7 few TRBV2 TRBD1 TGTGCCAGCAGTGACGGGACAGGGGGCCGACTCTTCTCCTACGAGCAGTACTTC CASSDGTGGRLFSYEQYF